Sequencing of this T cell receptor (beta chain) was carried out in a study of T cell changes during pregnancy in multiple sclerosis. The table came from immunoSEQ multiplex PCR; TCRdb's copy has only in-frame clones and leaves some out. The data contain about 36,000 clones, 91% of them singletons. CDR1 is KGHSH and CDR2 is LQKENI in the germline V gene. CDR3 size: 15 residues. Germline trimming cut 5 bases from V and 4 bases from J; bases unmatched to any gene: 6. The chain employs TRBV18 and TRBJ1-3, with 9 bases aligning to TRBD1. The specimen was CD4+ T cells from peripheral blood mononuclear cells, collected in the second trimester of pregnancy. The sequence was collected from a female donor in good health, enrolled as a control in a pregnancy study. Here the CDR3 DNA reads TGTGCCAGCTCATCAGGGACAGGGTCGGGAAACACCATATATTTT. It specifies CASSSGTGSGNTIYF. Full variable domain (remainder filled in from reference TRBV18 and TRBJ1-3): NAGVMQNPRHLVRRRGQEARLRCSPMKGHSHVYWYRQLPEEGLKFMVYLQKENIIDESGMPKERFSAEFPKEGPSILRIQQVVRGDSAAYFCASSSGTGSGNTIYFGEGSWLTVV.